Reported below is one T cell receptor (beta chain). Antigen: not known. This sample is drawn from a study of graft-versus-host responses after intestinal transplantation. Study background: Each recipient received a multivisceral, liver-intestinal, or isolated intestinal graft. All recipients got anti-thymocyte globulin induction, then tacrolimus and steroids for about 3 years. Broader study findings: The authors found GvH clones in recipient marrow, some appearing first in ileum or blood. When patients had graft-donor T cell macrochimerism, their allografts held high graft-versus-host to host-versus-graft clonal ratios.

CDR3 length equals 16 residues. The ends lost 4 bases at V and 9 bases at J; junction bases unmatched: 10. The germline V gene has CDR1 SGDLS and CDR2 YYNGEE. Measured with immunoSEQ multiplex PCR; TCRdb has only the in-frame clones, and not every one. The table has about 88,000 clones, 85% to 95% seen once. The chain carries TRBV9 and TRBJ2-1, with TRBD2 identical over 13 bases. This receptor was obtained from a human donor who was the organ donor for an intestinal transplant. Sequenced material: unstimulated CD4+ T cells sorted from spleen or lymph node cells, taken before transplant. This chain's CDR3 is CASSIVLAGGLGEQFF. The CDR3 nucleotides read TGTGCCAGCAGCATCGTACTAGCGGGGGGGCTTGGTGAGCAGTTCTTC.